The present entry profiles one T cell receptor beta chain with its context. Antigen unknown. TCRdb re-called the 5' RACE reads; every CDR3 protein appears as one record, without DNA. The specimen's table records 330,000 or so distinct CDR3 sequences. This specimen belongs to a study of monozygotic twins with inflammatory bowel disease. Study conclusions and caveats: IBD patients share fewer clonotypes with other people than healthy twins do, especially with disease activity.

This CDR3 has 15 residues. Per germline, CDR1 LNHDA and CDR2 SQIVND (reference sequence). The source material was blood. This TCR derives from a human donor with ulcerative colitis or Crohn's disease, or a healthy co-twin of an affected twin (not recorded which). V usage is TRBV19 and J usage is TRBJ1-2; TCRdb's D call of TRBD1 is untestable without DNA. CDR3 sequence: CASNTGGTANYGYTF.